The source of this TCR beta chain is a study of T cells in Graves' hyperthyroidism and ophthalmopathy. Of note for this clonotype: Its antigen is as yet unknown.

General study points: Most thyroid clonotypes that were expanded above 0.001 also turned up in blood.

Germline lookup yields CDR1 SGHTA and CDR2 FQGTGA. V lost 1 base and J lost 3, with 9 bases in between. CDR3 length equals 15 residues. The source material, RNA transcripts, was used to amplify TCR beta CDR3 regions. HTBI primers were employed in a first-round RT-PCR of the TCR CDR3. MiXCR was run by TCRdb on the multiplex PCR reads, yielding one entry per CDR3 protein. The top ten hold more than 7.5% of the sample, which has a few hundred thousand distinct CDR3 sequences, 40% to 55% seen once. Patients were aged 18 to 65, had disease duration under 2 months, and had newly diagnosed hyperthyroidism. The chain combines TRBV7-3 with TRBJ1-4; no clear D gene. Specimen: peripheral blood or thyroid tissue (not recorded which). This receptor was taken from a woman younger than 30 with Graves' hyperthyroidism. CDR3 residues: CASSLKDGANEKLFF. The CDR3 nucleotides are TGTGCCAGCAGCTTAAAGGATGGGGCTAATGAAAAACTGTTTTTT.